Listed here are 10 T cell receptor beta chains from one sample, sequenced in a study of T-cell memory formation after mild COVID-19. TCRdb analysed the 5' RACE reads with MiXCR anew, one entry per CDR3 protein. This sample has hundreds of thousands of distinct CDR3 sequences, with 17% found just once. The sample taken for sequencing was PBMCs or a T cell subset sorted from them (not recorded which). The receptors stem from an adult woman who had mild COVID-19 (a few samples of this study predate the infection). Cell type and time point are not known.

Only a few counts were recorded for this clonotype. Here the CDR3 reads CASSPSDRPGGTEAFF. CDR3 nucleotides: TGCGCCAGCAGCCCCTCGGACCGGCCCGGGGGTACTGAAGCTTTCTTT. J is TRBJ1-1 and V is TRBV5-1, with D possibly TRBD1 on 5 matching bases. The CDR3 contains 16 residues. Germline values: CDR1 SGHRS, CDR2 YFSETQ. The V end lost 4 bases, the J end lost 5 bases, and 21 bases lay between the germline ends.

This clonotype occurred a few times. The chain uses TRBV5-5 and TRBJ2-7; the D gene is possibly TRBD1 (6 bases). The germline gives CDR1 SGHKS, CDR2 YYEKEE (reference sequence). CDR3 length: 14 amino acids. Trimming removed 4 bases at V and 3 bases at J, with 14 bases between. CDR3 protein: CASSHRDILYEQYF. The CDR3 region has the DNA TGTGCCAGCAGCCACCGGGACATCCTCTACGAGCAGTACTTC. The entire variable domain, with the rest obtained from reference TRBV5-5 and TRBJ2-7, is as follows: DAGVTQSPTHLIKTRGQQVTLRCSPISGHKSVSWYQQVLGQGPQFIFQYYEKEERGRGNFPDRFSARQFPNYSSELNVNALLLGDSALYLCASSHRDILYEQYFGPGTRLTVT.

The chain carries TRBV12-3 or TRBV12-4 and TRBJ1-4; D unclear. Trimming shortened V by 6 bases and J by 3 bases, and 5 bases separated the two germline ends. There are 12 residues in the CDR3. The CDR3 DNA is TGTGCCAGCAGCGGACCTAATGAAAAACTGTTTTTT. Protein sequence: CASSGPNEKLFF.

This CDR3 is CSAHPGGDAFF. The CDR3 region has the DNA TGCAGTGCTCACCCGGGAGGGGATGCTTTCTTT. The rearrangement links TRBV20-1 to TRBJ1-1; a possible D gene is TRBD1 (5 bases). With 5 bases removed from V and 11 bases from J, the gap between germline ends came to 15 bases. Germline loops: CDR1 DFQATT, CDR2 SNEGSKA (reference sequence). CDR3 length: 11 amino acids.

This clonotype was observed a handful of times. V usage is TRBV6-6 and J usage is TRBJ1-1, with 7 bases aligning to TRBD1. Looked up from germline, CDR1 is MNHNY and CDR2 is SVGAGI (reference sequence). With V trimmed by 7 bases and J by 5 bases, 16 bases remained unmatched. CDR3 length equals 16 residues. CDR3 residues: CASTPEPDRSATEAFF. Written as DNA, the CDR3 is TGTGCCAGCACCCCAGAGCCGGACAGGTCGGCGACTGAAGCTTTCTTT.

This clonotype was counted between two and nine times. The genes are TRBV11-2 and TRBJ2-7, with 9 bases that match TRBD1. Germline V gene lookup returns CDR1 SGHAT and CDR2 FQNNGV. V lost 5 bases, J lost 2 bases, and 7 bases stayed unmatched. This CDR3 spans 15 amino acids. The CDR3 bases are TGTGCCAGCAGCCCAGGGACAGGGAACGCCTACGAGCAGTACTTC. Encoded protein: CASSPGTGNAYEQYF.

The table lists this clonotype with a few counts. CDR3 region: CSAQRDYEQYF. CDR3 nucleotides: TGCAGCGCTCAACGAGACTACGAGCAGTACTTC. This rearrangement joins TRBV29-1 to TRBJ2-7; no firm D call. V was trimmed by 7 bases and J by 3 bases, leaving 10 bases between them. The germline gives CDR1 SQVTM, CDR2 ANQGSEA. The CDR3 is made up of 11 amino acids.

A few counts support this clonotype. The chain uses TRBV7-6 and TRBJ2-5; 8 nucleotides align to TRBD1. CDR3 length: 17 residues. The V segment lost 5 bases and the J segment 2 bases; nucleotides outside the gene matches: 13. CDR1 and CDR2 from the germline V gene are SGHVS and FNYEAQ. The CDR3 region is CASSPNLVDRAQETQYF. The CDR3 nucleotides read TGTGCCAGCAGCCCAAACCTCGTGGACAGGGCACAAGAGACCCAGTACTTC.

The rearrangement joins TRBV6-1 to TRBJ1-2; 9 nucleotides agree with TRBD1. Germline CDR1 and CDR2: MNHNS and SASEGT. Trimming took 8 bases from V and 5 from J; bases not matched to a gene: 3. The CDR3 is 12 amino acids. The CDR3 DNA follows: TGTGCCAGCGTCGACAGGGGGTATGGCTACACCTTC. Translation: CASVDRGYGYTF.

This chain joins TRBV7-2 and TRBJ2-1; TRBD2 matches 10 bases. The CDR3 is 16 residues long. V dropped 5 bases and J dropped 9; count of bases not matched to a gene: 13. Looked up from germline, CDR1 is SGHTA and CDR2 is FQGNSA. The chain's CDR3 is CASSLPGLALEGEQFF. The CDR3 region has the DNA TGTGCCAGCAGCCTGCCGGGACTAGCGCTGGAGGGTGAGCAGTTCTTC.